This record concerns one T cell receptor beta chain sequence. What it binds is not known. The data originate from a study of siplizumab effects on memory and regulatory T cells. Whole-study results and caveats: Naive T cells were seen as more diverse than memory cells and as major alloresponse contributors.

Each sample had roughly 10^5 TCR templates assayed. Repertoires were generated with immunoSEQ multiplex PCR, while TCRdb's copy carries only in-frame clones and drops some. The sample records about 100,000 clones, 94% being singletons. CDR1 is SGHKS and CDR2 is YYEKEE in the germline V gene (reference sequence). The CDR3 is 14 amino acids. Trimming stripped 0 bases from V and 0 bases from J, with 6 bases between. The TCR sequence derives from a human donor in good health. Material: non-Treg CD4+ T cells sorted from blood. This chain joins TRBV5-5 and TRBJ1-1; D is unclear. This CDR3 is CASSLGRLNTEAFF. In nucleotides, the CDR3 is TGTGCCAGCAGCTTGGGACGGCTGAACACTGAAGCTTTCTTT.